This passage covers 24 T cell receptor beta chains from one sample sequenced in a study of CD8+ T cells in alopecia areata. RNA, once extracted, was reverse transcribed into cDNA for use as the sequencing template. TCRdb's copy holds only in-frame clones and misses some; the assay was immunoSEQ multiplex PCR. The table shows about 150,000 clones, with 45% to 60% occurring only once. Treatment specified: oral pan-JAK inhibitor, 5-10 mg twice daily. The sequenced sample was CD8+ T cells sorted from blood, obtained at week 4, from a patient treated with tofacitinib. These receptors originate from a human donor with alopecia areata.

The chain couples TRBV27 to TRBJ2-6; maybe TRBD2 (6 bases). Germline CDR1 MNHEY, CDR2 SMNVEV (reference sequence). Trimming left V 4 bases short and J 4 bases short, with 11 bases between. The CDR3 spans 15 residues. Here the CDR3 DNA reads TGTGCCAGCAGTTCAGGAGGGGAGGGGGCCAACGTCCTGACTTTC. Translated: CASSSGGEGANVLTF.

This clone was observed a handful of times. The chain is built from TRBV5-6 and TRBJ2-7, with 9 bases matching TRBD1. Per the germline V gene, CDR1 is SGHDT and CDR2 is YYEEEE. The junction had 7 bases not matched to a gene; V was cut back by 4 bases and J by 2 bases. The CDR3 loop spans 15 amino acids. Written as DNA, the CDR3 is TGTGCCAGCAGCACGGGGACAGGGAAAACCTACGAGCAGTACTTC. Amino acid sequence: CASSTGTGKTYEQYF. The full variable domain, completed using reference TRBV5-6 and TRBJ2-7, is DAGVTQSPTHLIKTRGQQVTLRCSPKSGHDTVSWYQQALGQGPQFIFQYYEEEERQRGNFPDRFSGHQFPNYSSELNVNALLLGDSALYLCASSTGTGKTYEQYFGPGTRLTVT.

This clone is a singleton in its sample. The CDR3 loop is CASSASPTSGGSYEQYF. The CDR3, as DNA: TGTGCCAGCAGCGCTTCACCCACTAGCGGGGGGTCGTACGAGCAGTACTTC. The gene calls are TRBV9 and TRBJ2-7; 12 bases are shared with TRBD2. V lost 3 bases and J lost 4; bases outside the gene matches: 11. In germline, CDR1 is SGDLS, CDR2 YYNGEE. The CDR3 totals 17 residues.

V gene TRBV19 combines with J gene TRBJ2-5; unclear D gene. V was trimmed by 5 bases and J by 9 bases, leaving 16 bases between them. CDR3 size: 13 residues. Per the germline V gene, CDR1 is LNHDA and CDR2 is SQIVND (reference sequence). The CDR3 region has the DNA TGTGCCAGTAGTCCCTGGACGGCCGCGGCCCAGTACTTC. The encoded protein is CASSPWTAAAQYF.

V usage is TRBV15 and J usage is TRBJ1-1; D is ambiguous. This CDR3 is built from 16 residues. V gave up 0 bases and J gave up 3 bases, with 14 bases separating them. CDR1 and CDR2 (germline): LNHNV, YYDKDF (reference sequence). The chain's CDR3 is CATSRDSPEGYTEAFF. The CDR3 coding sequence is TGTGCCACCAGCAGAGATTCTCCCGAAGGGTACACTGAAGCTTTCTTT.

This rearrangement joins TRBV29-1 to TRBJ1-2; 7 bases are a match to TRBD1. The germline gives CDR1 SQVTM, CDR2 ANQGSEA. The CDR3 is made up of 13 amino acids. The V and J ends lost 2 bases and 5 bases, in that order; junction bases with no gene match: 5. CDR3 DNA: TGCAGCGTTGAAAAAACAGGGGAGTATGGCTACACCTTC. Residues: CSVEKTGEYGYTF.

The V call is TRBV7-9, the J call TRBJ2-1; TRBD1 aligns across 8 bases. Germline loops: CDR1 SEHNR, CDR2 FQNEAQ (reference sequence). This CDR3 comprises 16 residues. V lost 5 bases, J lost 5 bases, and 11 bases stayed unmatched. In DNA form, the CDR3 reads TGTGCCAGCAGCCCTGACACAGGGGGTTTCGACAATGAGCAGTTCTTC. It specifies CASSPDTGGFDNEQFF.

The V call is TRBV11-2, the J call TRBJ2-2; weak D call: TRBD1 (5 bases). V shed 5 bases and J shed 3 bases, with 13 bases lying between them. Germline CDR1 is SGHAT and CDR2 is FQNNGV. The CDR3 length is 15 residues. CDR3 sequence: CASSPKGRDTGELFF. For the CDR3, the DNA is TGTGCCAGCAGCCCGAAGGGCAGGGACACCGGGGAGCTGTTTTTT.

The V and J genes are TRBV28 and TRBJ2-7, with TRBD2 identical over 13 bases. Per the germline V gene, CDR1 is MDHEN and CDR2 is SYDVKM. The trim removed 4 bases at V and 7 bases at J, leaving 4 bases unmatched. CDR3 size: 14 residues. CDR3 coding DNA: TGTGCCAGCAGTTCCCCGGGACTAGCGGGGGAGCAGTACTTC. It specifies CASSSPGLAGEQYF.

V is TRBV6-5 and J is TRBJ1-5, with D possibly matching TRBD1 (5 bases). There are 15 residues in the CDR3. Trimming shortened V by 6 bases and J by 0 bases, and 12 bases separated the two germline ends. Germline CDR1 MNHEY, CDR2 SVGAGI. DNA for the CDR3: TGTGCCAGCAGGGAAACAGGATATAGCAATCAGCCCCAGCATTTT. It translates to CASRETGYSNQPQHF.

This chain joins TRBV2 and TRBJ1-2; 7 bases match TRBD1. J gave up 0 bases and V 6 bases, and 10 bases lay outside the gene matches. Germline V CDR1 and CDR2: SNHLY, FYNNEI. The CDR3 contains 16 residues. For the CDR3, the DNA is TGTGCCAGCAGACCCAGTACAGGGGAGGCTAACTATGGCTACACCTTC. Protein: CASRPSTGEANYGYTF. Looking up the rest from reference TRBV2 and TRBJ1-2 gives the full variable domain: EPEVTQTPSHQVTQMGQEVILRCVPISNHLYFYWYRQILGQKVEFLVSFYNNEISEKSEIFDDQFSVERPDGSNFTLKIRSTKLEDSAMYFCASRPSTGEANYGYTFGSGTRLTVV.

Only a few counts were recorded for this clone. The gene calls are TRBV10-3 and TRBJ2-7; 7 nucleotides align to TRBD2. Germline assignment: CDR1 ENHRY and CDR2 SYGVKD. V gave up 6 bases and J gave up 6 bases; unmatched junction bases: 8. CDR3 length equals 13 residues. CDR3 sequence (DNA): TGTGCCATCAGGGGGGAGGGATACGGCGAGCAGTACTTC. As protein: CAIRGEGYGEQYF.

Relative to its sample, this clone is medium-sized. V usage is TRBV18 and J usage is TRBJ1-2, with 9 bases lining up with TRBD1. CDR1 is KGHSH and CDR2 is LQKENI in the germline V gene. The V gene end was trimmed by 6 bases and the J gene end by 6 bases; junction bases not matched to a gene: 8. The CDR3 totals 14 residues. The CDR3 DNA sequence: TGTGCCAGCTCGCTCCACAGGGGGCGGCATGGCTACACCTTC. It codes for CASSLHRGRHGYTF.

This sequence joins TRBV27 and TRBJ1-1, with D uncertain. The CDR3 spans 11 residues. CDR1 and CDR2 (germline): MNHEY, SMNVEV (reference sequence). Trimming cost V 6 bases and J 7 bases, with 9 bases left between them. The CDR3 region has the DNA TGTGCCAGCAGATCCGGGATTGAAGCTTTCTTT. It encodes CASRSGIEAFF.

The rearrangement links TRBV19 to TRBJ2-1, with a weak D call TRBD1 (5 bases). CDR3 length equals 15 residues. Germline lookup yields CDR1 LNHDA and CDR2 SQIVND (reference sequence). V lost 3 bases and J lost 1, with 10 bases in between. CDR3 nucleotide sequence: TGTGCCAGTAGTATCTTAGGGGTTTCCTACAATGAGCAGTTCTTC. As protein: CASSILGVSYNEQFF.

This chain joins TRBV2 and TRBJ1-2; 7 bases are shared with TRBD1. Germline V CDR1 and CDR2: SNHLY, FYNNEI. The junction had 4 bases not matched to a gene; V was cut back by 7 bases and J by 2 bases. CDR3 length: 13 residues. CDR3 amino acids: CASIGQENYGYTF. The CDR3 coding sequence is TGTGCCAGCATCGGACAGGAGAACTATGGCTACACCTTC.

As concerns this clone: Germline is not matched at one junction end, which may reflect a read error. The chain combines TRBV7-7 with TRBJ2-1; no reliable D call. The CDR3 runs to 14 residues. Germline CDR1 SSHAT, CDR2 FNYEAQ (reference sequence). The CDR3 nucleotides are TGTGCTAGCAGCTTAGGGCCCCCTGGGGATGAGCAGTTCTTC. It yields the protein CASSLGPPGDEQFF.

The genes are TRBV5-6 and TRBJ2-2; D is unresolved. The germline V and J ends were trimmed by 0 bases and 1 base, with 10 bases remaining between them. The CDR3 runs 16 residues. Germline V lookup: CDR1 SGHDT, CDR2 YYEEEE. CDR3 region: CASSLVSEWNTGELFF. The CDR3 bases are TGTGCCAGCAGCTTGGTGTCAGAATGGAACACCGGGGAGCTGTTTTTT.

This CDR3 is CSVDGGITEAFF. CDR3 coding DNA: TGCAGCGTTGATGGAGGGATCACTGAAGCTTTCTTT. V gene TRBV29-1 combines with J gene TRBJ1-1; D remains ambiguous. The CDR3 runs to 12 residues. The germline gives CDR1 SQVTM, CDR2 ANQGSEA. The germline V and J ends were trimmed by 3 bases and 4 bases, with 9 bases remaining between them. Variable domain in full (rest from reference TRBV29-1 and TRBJ1-1): SAVISQKPSRDICQRGTSLTIQCQVDSQVTMMFWYRQQPGQSLTLIATANQGSEATYESGFVIDKFPISRPNLTFSTLTVSNMSPEDSSIYLCSVDGGITEAFFGQGTRLTVV.

This chain connects TRBV28 to TRBJ2-5; D is uncertain. Per germline, CDR1 MDHEN and CDR2 SYDVKM. V was pared by 6 bases and J by 1 base, with 12 bases between. The CDR3 extends over 14 amino acids. In DNA form, the CDR3 reads TGTGCCAGCAGGTATCCGGGCCCCCAAGAGACCCAGTACTTC. Translating gives CASRYPGPQETQYF.

This clone occurred a few times. The chain links TRBV29-1 to TRBJ2-7, with 9 bases that match TRBD1. Germline values: CDR1 SQVTM, CDR2 ANQGSEA. The CDR3 has 13 residues. V was pared by 6 bases and J by 4 bases, with 7 bases of the junction left unmatched. The CDR3 coding sequence is TGCAGCGTAGTCGGGACAGGGAGTTACGAGCAGTACTTC. This gives the protein CSVVGTGSYEQYF.

The chain uses TRBV7-9 and TRBJ1-2; D gene uncertain. The CDR3 runs to 18 residues. Germline CDR1 is SEHNR and CDR2 is FQNEAQ (reference sequence). The V and J ends lost 1 base and 7 bases respectively, with 25 bases between them. In DNA, the CDR3 is TGTGCCAGCAGCTTAGTCGGGGATCCCTTGCCCCACACCGCTGGCTACACCTTC. Encoded protein: CASSLVGDPLPHTAGYTF.

Here the CDR3 DNA reads TGTGCCAGCAGCTTACCAGGGATCTCCTACGAGCAGTACTTC. It encodes CASSLPGISYEQYF. The chain is built from TRBV7-8 and TRBJ2-7, with a weak D call TRBD1 (5 bases). Deletions cut 2 bases from V and 0 bases from J, with 8 bases between. Germline CDR1 is SGHVS and CDR2 is FQNEAQ. This CDR3 comprises 14 residues.

This clone occurred a few times. V usage is TRBV4-3 and J usage is TRBJ2-2, with 11 bases aligning to TRBD2. With 2 bases clipped from V and 5 bases from J, the junction kept 10 bases outside the gene matches. Germline CDR1 reads LGHNA; CDR2 reads YSLEER. The CDR3 extends over 18 amino acids. The CDR3 loop reads CASSQMGLADQGTGELFF. The CDR3 bases are TGCGCCAGCAGCCAAATGGGACTAGCGGACCAAGGGACCGGGGAGCTGTTTTTT.